These 28 T cell receptor beta chains were all obtained from the same sample, sequenced in a study of T-cell memory formation after mild COVID-19. One entry per CDR3 protein, called by TCRdb with MiXCR from the 5' RACE reads. Among roughly 380,000 distinct CDR3 sequences listed, under 30% were seen once. Specimen: PBMCs or a T cell subset sorted from them (not recorded which). These receptors were taken from an adult woman who had mild COVID-19 (a few samples of this study predate the infection). Cell type and time point are not known.

In this sample, this clonotype turned up a few times. The rearrangement uses TRBV12-3 or TRBV12-4 and TRBJ2-5, with 10 positions matching TRBD2. The trim removed 1 base at V and 3 bases at J, leaving 8 bases unmatched. The CDR3 length is 17 residues. CDR3: CASSLGTSSGGKETQYF. The CDR3 region has the DNA TGTGCCAGCAGTTTAGGGACATCTAGCGGGGGAAAAGAGACCCAGTACTTC.

This clonotype occurred many times. The gene calls are TRBV12-5 and TRBJ2-5; D is undetermined. Trimming took 1 base from V and 5 from J, leaving 8 bases between them. From germline, CDR1 is LGHNT and CDR2 FRNRAP. CDR3 size: 13 residues. The CDR3 nucleotides read TGTGCTAGTGGTTTGGACGCCGGGGAGACCCAGTACTTC. This codes for CASGLDAGETQYF.

This clonotype appeared a few times. The chain recombines TRBV4-2 with TRBJ2-1, with 12 positions matching TRBD2. CDR1 is LGHNA, CDR2 YNFKEQ, per germline. The CDR3 is made up of 14 amino acids. The V segment lost 4 bases and the J segment 8 bases; nucleotides outside the gene matches: 3. DNA of the CDR3: TGTGCCAGCAGCCCCCGACTAGCGGGAGATGAGCAGTTCTTC. Residues: CASSPRLAGDEQFF.

This clonotype has more than one count but fewer than ten. The CDR3 here is CATSDALAGTTDTQYF. The CDR3, as DNA: TGTGCCACCAGTGATGCACTAGCGGGGACCACAGATACGCAGTATTTT. The chain carries TRBV24-1 and TRBJ2-3; 10 bases fit TRBD2. There are 16 residues in the CDR3. The germline gives CDR1 KGHDR, CDR2 SFDVKD. V was pared by 3 bases and J by 2 bases, with 4 bases of the junction left unmatched.

This clonotype has a handful of counts. The chain carries TRBV12-3 or TRBV12-4 and TRBJ1-6; D not certain. V was trimmed by 6 bases and J by 8 bases, leaving 5 bases between them. The CDR3 sequence is 11 residues long. The CDR3 nucleotides read TGTGCCAGCAGCTCTGATTCACCCCTCCACTTT. As protein: CASSSDSPLHF.

V and J are TRBV20-1 and TRBJ2-7, with D possibly being TRBD2 (5 bases). Germline V gene data show CDR1 as DFQATT and CDR2 as SNEGSKA (reference sequence). V gave up 5 bases and J gave up 10 bases, with 15 bases separating them. The CDR3 has 11 residues. CDR3 loop: CSAERAPGQYF. The CDR3 DNA reads as TGCAGTGCTGAGAGGGCCCCGGGTCAGTACTTC.

This clonotype was counted between two and nine times. This sequence joins TRBV5-1 and TRBJ2-7; D is ambiguous. Per the germline V gene, CDR1 is SGHRS and CDR2 is YFSETQ. V was shortened by 4 bases and J by 0 bases, with 14 bases between the two germline ends. This CDR3 has 15 amino acids. This chain's CDR3 is CASSVTAISSYEQYF. The CDR3 DNA is TGCGCCAGCAGCGTCACAGCGATAAGCTCCTACGAGCAGTACTTC.

This chain uses TRBV7-9 with TRBJ2-3, with 11 bases fitting TRBD2. Trimming removed 3 bases from V and 5 bases from J; junction bases left unmatched: 4. Germline loops: CDR1 SEHNR, CDR2 FQNEAQ (reference sequence). CDR3 size: 15 residues. The CDR3 sequence is CASSLGTSGRDTQYF. CDR3 bases: TGTGCCAGCAGCTTGGGTACTAGCGGGAGAGATACGCAGTATTTT.

The genes are TRBV6-6 and TRBJ2-1; 10 bases are shared with TRBD2. The CDR3 totals 16 residues. CDR1 MNHNY and CDR2 SVGAGI come from the germline V gene (reference sequence). The J segment lost 15 bases and the V segment lost 5 bases, leaving 19 bases of the junction unmatched. Here the CDR3 reads CASSPAGGPTYSQGFF. The CDR3 nucleotides are TGTGCCAGCAGTCCAGCGGGAGGGCCAACTTACTCCCAGGGGTTCTTC.

This clonotype was detected once. The chain carries TRBV6-5 and TRBJ2-1, with 10 bases matching TRBD1. CDR1 and CDR2 from the germline V gene are MNHEY and SVGAGI. V was pared by 2 bases and J by 6 bases, with 10 bases of the junction left unmatched. This CDR3 has 17 amino acids. In nucleotides, the CDR3 is TGTGCCAGCAGTTACCTGTTTAAGGGACAGGGGCGCAATGAGCAGTTCTTC. It codes for CASSYLFKGQGRNEQFF.

This clonotype was seen only a few times. This chain joins TRBV27 and TRBJ2-7; 7 bases agree with TRBD1. Germline CDR1 and CDR2: MNHEY and SMNVEV (reference sequence). This CDR3 has 17 amino acids. V trimming: 3 bases; J trimming: 4 bases; junction bases outside the gene matches: 15. This CDR3 is CASSFTGPGGFRYEQYF. CDR3 DNA: TGTGCCAGCAGTTTTACCGGGCCAGGGGGATTCAGGTACGAGCAGTACTTC.

The chain combines TRBV4-1 with TRBJ2-3; a possible D gene is TRBD2 (5 bases). V was shortened by 0 bases and J by 6 bases, with 16 bases between the two germline ends. Germline V CDR1 and CDR2: MGHRA, YSYEKL. The CDR3 totals 16 residues. The CDR3 DNA follows: TGCGCCAGCAGCCAAGATCGGGGAATGGATGTCGATACGCAGTATTTT. Protein: CASSQDRGMDVDTQYF.

V usage is TRBV12-3 or TRBV12-4 and J usage is TRBJ1-1; D is possibly TRBD1 (5 bases). The CDR3 totals 15 residues. Trimming removed 3 bases from V and 0 bases from J, with 11 bases in between. CDR3 protein: CASSFQGNLNTEAFF. CDR3 nucleotides: TGTGCCAGCAGTTTTCAGGGCAATCTGAACACTGAAGCTTTCTTT.

This clonotype was seen more than once but under ten times. The chain carries TRBV20-1 and TRBJ2-1, with 9 bases lining up with TRBD2. The CDR3 has 14 amino acids. Germline assignment: CDR1 DFQATT and CDR2 SNEGSKA (reference sequence). V shed 6 bases, J shed 4 bases, and the junction held 7 bases outside the gene matches. In DNA form, the CDR3 reads TGCAGTGCCTCGGGGGCGGGAGGGTACAATGAGCAGTTCTTC. It translates to CSASGAGGYNEQFF.

The chain links TRBV20-1 to TRBJ2-5; D is ambiguous. The V and J ends lost 5 bases and 4 bases respectively, with 5 bases between them. Germline loops: CDR1 DFQATT, CDR2 SNEGSKA (reference sequence). This CDR3 comprises 10 residues. For the CDR3, the DNA is TGCAGTGCTGCCAGAGAGACCCAGTACTTC. It codes for CSAARETQYF.

This clonotype was observed a handful of times. The chain joins TRBV7-3 to TRBJ2-3, with D perhaps given as TRBD1 or TRBD2 (5 bases each). Per germline, CDR1 SGHTA and CDR2 FQGTGA. The V and J ends lost 5 bases and 0 bases respectively, with 12 bases between them. The CDR3 has 15 residues. CDR3 in DNA: TGTGCCAGCAGCGCCACACGGGACAGCACAGATACGCAGTATTTT. Protein sequence: CASSATRDSTDTQYF. Based on the CDR3 plus reference TRBV7-3 and TRBJ2-3, the full variable domain is GAGVSQTPSNKVTEKGKYVELRCDPISGHTALYWYRQSLGQGPEFLIYFQGTGAADDSGLPNDRFFAVRPEGSVSTLKIQRTERGDSAVYLCASSATRDSTDTQYFGPGTRLTVL.

This clonotype has more than one count but fewer than ten. This chain connects TRBV27 to TRBJ1-1, with D hard to call. The V end was cut by 8 bases, the J end by 3 bases, with 13 bases between. Germline V gene sequence: CDR1 MNHEY, CDR2 SMNVEV (reference sequence). The length of the CDR3 is 13 residues. The CDR3 region has the DNA TGTGCCAGCTTCCGACGGTGGGACACTGAAGCTTTCTTT. This translates into CASFRRWDTEAFF.

This clonotype was observed a few times. The V gene is TRBV5-1, the J gene TRBJ1-2, with 9 bases identical to TRBD1. After removal of 4 bases from V and 4 bases from J, the junction contained 11 bases not matched to a gene. The CDR3 spans 16 residues. CDR1 is SGHRS and CDR2 is YFSETQ in the germline V gene. As DNA, the CDR3 is TGCGCCAGCAGCCCCGACCCGGGACAGGGAAGCTATGGCTACACCTTC. Translation: CASSPDPGQGSYGYTF. The full variable domain, completed using reference TRBV5-1 and TRBJ1-2, is KAGVTQTPRYLIKTRGQQVTLSCSPISGHRSVSWYQQTPGQGLQFLFEYFSETQRNKGNFPGRFSGRQFSNSRSEMNVSTLELGDSALYLCASSPDPGQGSYGYTFGSGTRLTVV.

This clonotype has just a few counts. V gene TRBV7-2 combines with J gene TRBJ2-1; D not resolved. The CDR3 covers 13 residues. Germline CDR1 is SGHTA and CDR2 is FQGNSA. Trimming took 5 bases from V and 4 from J, leaving 9 bases between them. The CDR3 DNA reads TGTGCCAGCAGCAACACGGTTTACAATGAGCAGTTCTTC. This translates into CASSNTVYNEQFF.

The V call is TRBV20-1, the J call TRBJ1-2; 10 nucleotides line up with TRBD1. Losses at the gene ends were 3 bases for V and 0 bases for J; bases not matched to a gene: 7. The CDR3 consists of 16 residues. CDR1 DFQATT and CDR2 SNEGSKA come from the germline V gene (reference sequence). For the CDR3, the DNA is TGCAGTGCTAGGCCCCGACAGGGGGCGGCTAACTATGGCTACACCTTC. Its protein is CSARPRQGAANYGYTF.

The chain combines TRBV20-1 with TRBJ1-6, with D maybe TRBD1 (6 bases). There are 19 residues in the CDR3. Germline CDR1 is DFQATT and CDR2 is SNEGSKA (reference sequence). The ends were cut back, 4 bases at V and 10 bases at J, with 32 bases in the middle. The CDR3 coding sequence is TGCAGTGCTACCTCTGTTGAGGTCTGGGGGCGTTCTACCGGATCACCCCTCCACTTT. This gives the protein CSATSVEVWGRSTGSPLHF.

The J gene is TRBJ2-1, the V gene TRBV3-1; 11 positions match TRBD2. This CDR3 contains 16 residues. J was trimmed by 4 bases and V by 6 bases; bases with no gene match: 8. CDR1 is LGHDT, CDR2 YNNKEL, per germline (reference sequence). The CDR3 bases are TGTGCCAGCAGAGACGCCGGGACTAGCGGATACAATGAGCAGTTCTTC. Translation gives CASRDAGTSGYNEQFF.

The chain carries TRBV20-1 and TRBJ2-2; 8 bases map to TRBD2. CDR3 length equals 17 residues. Trimming at V came to 1 base and at J to 4 bases, leaving 11 bases not matched to a gene. Germline V gene sequence: CDR1 DFQATT, CDR2 SNEGSKA (reference sequence). CDR3 sequence reads: CSARVFPGGGGTGELFF. The CDR3 DNA reads as TGCAGTGCTAGAGTTTTCCCGGGAGGGGGGGGCACCGGGGAGCTGTTTTTT.

This clonotype appeared a few times. V is TRBV7-9 and J is TRBJ2-2, with D unresolved. This CDR3 contains 17 residues. Germline values: CDR1 SEHNR, CDR2 FQNEAQ (reference sequence). Trimming cost V 1 base and J 2 bases, with 14 bases left between them. The CDR3 loop is CASSLVAPVSNTGELFF. The CDR3 DNA reads as TGTGCCAGCAGCTTAGTAGCCCCTGTCTCAAACACCGGGGAGCTGTTTTTT.

The chain links TRBV7-2 to TRBJ2-1, with no clear D. Per the germline V gene, CDR1 is SGHTA and CDR2 is FQGNSA. V was cut by 1 base and J by 5 bases, with 9 bases left in between. The CDR3 extends over 14 amino acids. CDR3 sequence (DNA): TGTGCCAGCAGCTTAGACCTTACGAACAATGAGCAGTTCTTC. This translates into CASSLDLTNNEQFF. The whole variable domain, filled in from reference TRBV7-2 and TRBJ2-1, reads GAGVSQSPSNKVTEKGKDVELRCDPISGHTALYWYRQSLGQGLEFLIYFQGNSAPDKSGLPSDRFSAERTGGSVSTLTIQRTQQEDSAVYLCASSLDLTNNEQFFGPGTRLTVL.

This clonotype has more than one count but fewer than ten. The chain has TRBV11-2 and TRBJ2-1, with D perhaps matching TRBD1 or TRBD2 (6 bases each). Per germline, CDR1 SGHAT and CDR2 FQNNGV. The CDR3 consists of 15 residues. V shed 3 bases and J shed 7 bases, with 16 bases lying between them. This CDR3 is CASSFWGAGGNEQFF. Written as DNA, the CDR3 is TGTGCCAGCAGCTTTTGGGGGGCCGGAGGTAATGAGCAGTTCTTC. The whole variable domain, filled in from reference TRBV11-2 and TRBJ2-1, reads EAGVAQSPRYKIIEKRQSVAFWCNPISGHATLYWYQQILGQGPKLLIQFQNNGVVDDSQLPKDRFSAERLKGVDSTLKIQPAKLEDSAVYLCASSFWGAGGNEQFFGPGTRLTVL.

This clonotype was counted only a few times. The rearrangement joins TRBV6-1 to TRBJ1-1; 7 bases are a match to TRBD1. Unmatched junction bases numbered 2, after V lost 1 base and J lost 6 bases. The CDR3 contains 13 residues. The germline V gene has CDR1 MNHNS and CDR2 SASEGT. The chain's CDR3 is CASSEGGGAEAFF. The CDR3 coding sequence is TGTGCCAGCAGTGAAGGAGGGGGCGCTGAAGCTTTCTTT.

This clonotype has just a few counts. The V call is TRBV12-3 or TRBV12-4, the J call TRBJ2-7; D unresolved. Between the trimmed V and J ends, which lost 6 bases and 6 bases, there was a span of 18 bases. The CDR3 has 14 residues. CDR3 sequence (DNA): TGTGCCAGCAGCTCGACTCGGTCACGGTCCGAGCAGTACTTC. Its translation: CASSSTRSRSEQYF.